This T cell receptor (beta chain) originates from a study of shared clonotypes between healthy human individuals. This CDR3 region has 16 residues. With 0 bases removed from V and 1 base from J, the gap between germline ends came to 13 bases. From germline, CDR1 is SQVTM and CDR2 ANQGSEA. This table comes from immunoSEQ multiplex PCR, and its TCRdb copy is limited to in-frame clones, with some not included. The profile shows hundreds of thousands of clones, approximately 97% of them singletons. This rearrangement joins TRBV29-1 to TRBJ1-3; D is undetermined. This clonotype originated in a woman in her twenties or thirties in good health. Sequencing used naive CD4+ T cells sorted from blood. Described subset: CD45RA+ positively selected. CDR3 sequence: CSVEEKGGSSGNTIYF. CDR3 DNA sequence: TGCAGCGTTGAAGAGAAGGGTGGTAGTTCTGGAAACACCATATATTTT.